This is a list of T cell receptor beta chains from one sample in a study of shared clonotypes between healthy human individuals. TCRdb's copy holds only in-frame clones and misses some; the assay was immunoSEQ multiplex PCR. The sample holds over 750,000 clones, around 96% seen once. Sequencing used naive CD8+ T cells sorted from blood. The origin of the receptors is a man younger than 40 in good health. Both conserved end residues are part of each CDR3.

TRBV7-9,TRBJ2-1,CASRSGTSVNEQFF
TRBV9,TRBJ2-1,CASSPFSGINNEQFF
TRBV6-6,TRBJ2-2,CASSYTGDSYTGELFF
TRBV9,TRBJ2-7,CASSAPGQSEQYF
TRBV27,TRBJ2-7,CASSSGAIEQYF
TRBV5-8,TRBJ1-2,CASSFSGGNYGYTF
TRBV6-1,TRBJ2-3,CASSEWRGGTDTQYF
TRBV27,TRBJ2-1,CASSLPDRLNNEQFF
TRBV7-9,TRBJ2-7,CASLPDRGYEQYF
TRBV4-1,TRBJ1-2,CASSQEPGPNYGYTF
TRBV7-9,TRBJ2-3,CASRSGTSGFTDTQYF
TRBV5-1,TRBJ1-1,CASSSHGTGDTEAFF
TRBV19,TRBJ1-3,CASSTGGNTIYF
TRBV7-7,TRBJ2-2,CASRVGYTGELFF
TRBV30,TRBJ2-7,CAWSDDSSAYEQYF
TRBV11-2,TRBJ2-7,CASSLVGYEQYF
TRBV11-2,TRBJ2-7,CASSPRRSGGLNEQYF
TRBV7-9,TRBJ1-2,CASSLIGASYGYTF
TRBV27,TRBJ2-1,CASSLSSGGMAEQFF
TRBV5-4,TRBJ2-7,CASSLEFGDEQYF
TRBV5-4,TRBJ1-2,CASSLDGVGGYTF
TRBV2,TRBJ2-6,CASRTRGAANVLTF